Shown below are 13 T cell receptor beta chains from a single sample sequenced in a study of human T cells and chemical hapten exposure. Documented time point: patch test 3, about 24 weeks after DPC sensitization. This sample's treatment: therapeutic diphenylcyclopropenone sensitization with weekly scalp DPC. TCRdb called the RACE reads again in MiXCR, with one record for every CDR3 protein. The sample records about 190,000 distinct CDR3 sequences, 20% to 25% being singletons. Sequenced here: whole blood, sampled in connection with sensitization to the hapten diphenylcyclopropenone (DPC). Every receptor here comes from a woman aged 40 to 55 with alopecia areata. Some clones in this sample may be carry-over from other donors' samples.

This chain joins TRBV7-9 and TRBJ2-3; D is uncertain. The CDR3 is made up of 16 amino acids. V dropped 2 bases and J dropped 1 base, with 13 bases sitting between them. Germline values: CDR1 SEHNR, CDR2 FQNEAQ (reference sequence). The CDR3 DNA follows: TGTGCCAGCAGCTTATGGGCACGATCCGGCACAGATACGCAGTATTTT. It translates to CASSLWARSGTDTQYF.

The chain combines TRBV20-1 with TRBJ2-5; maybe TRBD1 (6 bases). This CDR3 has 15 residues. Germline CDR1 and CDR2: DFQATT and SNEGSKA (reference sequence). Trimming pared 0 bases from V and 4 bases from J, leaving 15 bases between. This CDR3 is CSARDSTGRGETQYF. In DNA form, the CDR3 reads TGCAGTGCTAGAGATAGCACAGGGAGAGGAGAGACCCAGTACTTC.

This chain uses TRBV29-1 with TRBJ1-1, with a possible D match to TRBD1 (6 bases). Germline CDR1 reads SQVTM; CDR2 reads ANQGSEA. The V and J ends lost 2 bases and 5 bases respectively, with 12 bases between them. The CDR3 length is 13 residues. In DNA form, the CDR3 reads TGCAGCGTTGAAAGACAGGCCTCGACTGAAGCTTTCTTT. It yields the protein CSVERQASTEAFF.

CDR3 nucleotides: TGCAGTGCTAGAGGAATGCAGGGGCAGGGCAATCAGCCCCAGCATTTT. Translated: CSARGMQGQGNQPQHF. This chain links TRBV20-1 with TRBJ1-5; TRBD1 might be the D (6 bases). The CDR3 is made up of 16 amino acids. Trimming removed 1 base at V and 2 bases at J, with 15 bases between. Looked up from germline, CDR1 is DFQATT and CDR2 is SNEGSKA (reference sequence).

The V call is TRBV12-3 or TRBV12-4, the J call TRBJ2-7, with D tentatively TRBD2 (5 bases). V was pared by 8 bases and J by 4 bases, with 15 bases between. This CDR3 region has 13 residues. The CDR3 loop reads CASGGFQDYEQYF. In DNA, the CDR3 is TGTGCCAGCGGAGGCTTCCAGGATTACGAGCAGTACTTC.

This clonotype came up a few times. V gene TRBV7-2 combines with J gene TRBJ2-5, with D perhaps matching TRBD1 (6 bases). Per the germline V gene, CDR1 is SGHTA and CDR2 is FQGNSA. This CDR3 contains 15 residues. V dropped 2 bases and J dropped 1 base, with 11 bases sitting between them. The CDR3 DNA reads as TGTGCCAGCAGCTTATTTCAGGGGACCCAAGAGACCCAGTACTTC. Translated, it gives CASSLFQGTQETQYF.

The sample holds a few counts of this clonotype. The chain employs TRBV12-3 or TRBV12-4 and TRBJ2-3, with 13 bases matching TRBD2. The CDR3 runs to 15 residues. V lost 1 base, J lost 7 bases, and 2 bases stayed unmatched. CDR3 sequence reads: CASSLGTSGSHTQYF. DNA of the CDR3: TGTGCCAGCAGTTTAGGGACTAGCGGGAGTCATACGCAGTATTTT.

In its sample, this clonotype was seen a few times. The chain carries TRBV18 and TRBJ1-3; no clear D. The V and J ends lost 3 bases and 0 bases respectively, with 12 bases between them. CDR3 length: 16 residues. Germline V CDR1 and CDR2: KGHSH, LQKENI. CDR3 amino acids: CASSPGASLSGNTIYF. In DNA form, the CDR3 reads TGTGCCAGCTCACCGGGAGCCTCTCTCTCTGGAAACACCATATATTTT.

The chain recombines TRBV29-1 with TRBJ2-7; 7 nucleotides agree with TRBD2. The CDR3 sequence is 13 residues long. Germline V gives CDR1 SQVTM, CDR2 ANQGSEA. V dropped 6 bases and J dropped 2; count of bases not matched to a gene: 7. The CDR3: CSVSRSGTYEQYF. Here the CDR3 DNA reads TGCAGCGTGTCCCGGAGCGGGACCTACGAGCAGTACTTC.

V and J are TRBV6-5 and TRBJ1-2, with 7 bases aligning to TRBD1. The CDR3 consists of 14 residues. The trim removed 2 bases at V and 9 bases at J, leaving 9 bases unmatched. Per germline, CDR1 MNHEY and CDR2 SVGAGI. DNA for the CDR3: TGTGCCAGCAGTTACACGACAGGGTTATTTAGCTACACCTTC. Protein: CASSYTTGLFSYTF.

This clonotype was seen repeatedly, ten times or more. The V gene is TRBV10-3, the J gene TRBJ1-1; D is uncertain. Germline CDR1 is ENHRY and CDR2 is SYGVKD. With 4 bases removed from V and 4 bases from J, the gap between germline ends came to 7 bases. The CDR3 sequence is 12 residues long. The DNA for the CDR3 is TGTGCCATCAGTGGAGGCCTCACTGAAGCTTTCTTT. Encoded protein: CAISGGLTEAFF.

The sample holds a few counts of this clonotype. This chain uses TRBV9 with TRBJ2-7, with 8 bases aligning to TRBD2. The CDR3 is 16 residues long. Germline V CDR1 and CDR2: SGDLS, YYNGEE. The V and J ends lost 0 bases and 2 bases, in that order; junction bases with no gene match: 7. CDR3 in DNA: TGTGCCAGCAGCGTAGGGGATAGCGGGGCCACCTACGAGCAGTACTTC. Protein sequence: CASSVGDSGATYEQYF.

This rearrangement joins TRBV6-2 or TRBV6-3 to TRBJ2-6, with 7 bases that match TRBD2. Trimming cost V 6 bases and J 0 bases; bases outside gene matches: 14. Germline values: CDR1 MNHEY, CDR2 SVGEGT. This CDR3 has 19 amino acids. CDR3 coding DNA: TGTGCCAGCAGCCCCTCTTCACTAGCGACGATCTCTGGGGCCAACGTCCTGACTTTC. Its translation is CASSPSSLATISGANVLTF.